What follows are 4 T cell receptor beta chains derived from one specimen sequenced in a study of siplizumab effects on memory and regulatory T cells. The method was immunoSEQ multiplex PCR; TCRdb's version includes in-frame clones alone and lacks a portion of them. Of over 90,000 clones detected, approximately 90% appear once; the ten largest clones hold roughly 1.1%. The source material was CD4+ T cells sorted from blood. These receptors were collected from a human donor in good health.

The chain's CDR3 is CASSEPTGGGTGELFF. CDR3 bases: TGTGCCAGCAGCGAACCTACAGGGGGAGGAACCGGGGAGCTGTTTTTT. This rearrangement joins TRBV9 to TRBJ2-2, with TRBD1 matching over 8 bases. The CDR3 contains 16 residues. The germline CDR1 and CDR2 sequences are SGDLS and YYNGEE. The trim removed 3 bases at V and 5 bases at J, leaving 9 bases unmatched.

This clone was picked up one time. The chain carries TRBV6-5 and TRBJ1-1, with D possibly being TRBD1 (5 bases). This CDR3 is 14 amino acids long. Germline loops: CDR1 MNHEY, CDR2 SVGAGI. Trimming removed 2 bases from V and 1 base from J, with 8 bases in between. The DNA for the CDR3 is TGTGCCAGCAGTTACGGGGGATCGAACACTGAAGCTTTCTTT. This encodes CASSYGGSNTEAFF.

This chain connects TRBV18 to TRBJ1-1; D is unclear. The V end was cut by 3 bases, the J end by 1 base, with 9 bases between. Germline V gene data show CDR1 as KGHSH and CDR2 as LQKENI. This CDR3 has 14 residues. In DNA, the CDR3 is TGTGCCAGCTCACCCTCAAGGGAGAACACTGAAGCTTTCTTT. It specifies CASSPSRENTEAFF.

This sequence joins TRBV9 and TRBJ2-2, with 8 positions matching TRBD2. Germline CDR1 reads SGDLS; CDR2 reads YYNGEE. With V trimmed by 3 bases and J by 5 bases, 15 bases remained unmatched. This CDR3 region has 18 residues. The DNA for the CDR3 is TGTGCCAGCAGCGCGATAACGAGCGGGACGGGAGGGACCGGGGAGCTGTTTTTT. Translating it yields CASSAITSGTGGTGELFF. The full variable domain, completed using reference TRBV9 and TRBJ2-2, is DSGVTQTPKHLITATGQRVTLRCSPRSGDLSVYWYQQSLDQGLQFLIQYYNGEERAKGNILERFSAQQFPDLHSELNLSSLELGDSALYFCASSAITSGTGGTGELFFGEGSRLTVL.